This TCR beta chain emerged from a study of T cells in Graves' hyperthyroidism and ophthalmopathy. Whole-study results and caveats: Patients with ophthalmopathy were separated from those with stable hyperthyroidism by a 13 V-J model.

Uncontrolled infection, other autoimmune disease, pregnancy or lactation excluded patients. As for this clonotype: The antigen is not known.

RNA transcripts were the template for amplifying TCR beta CDR3 regions. First-round RT-PCR targeting the TCR CDR3 was performed with the HTBI primer set. MiXCR, applied by TCRdb to the multiplex PCR reads, yields one record per CDR3 protein. The profile covers around 610,000 distinct CDR3 sequences, with approximately 15% appearing a single time and roughly 4.3% taken by the ten largest. This receptor was identified in a woman aged 40 to 50 with Graves' ophthalmopathy. Sequencing was done on a sample of blood.

Here the CDR3 reads CASSYSGQGTEPQHF. As DNA, the CDR3 is TGTGCCAGCAGTTACTCGGGACAGGGGACGGAGCCCCAGCATTTT. The chain has TRBV6-5 and TRBJ1-5; 10 nucleotides line up with TRBD1. Trimming took 0 bases from V and 8 from J; bases not matched to a gene: 4. CDR3 length: 15 amino acids. Per the germline V gene, CDR1 is MNHEY and CDR2 is SVGAGI.